The clone carrying this TCR beta chain was detected only a few times. The antigen is not known. With 4 bases removed from V and 2 bases from J, the gap between germline ends came to 9 bases. Per the germline V gene, CDR1 is MGHDK and CDR2 is SYGVNS. The CDR3 has 14 residues. The data were obtained in a study of human T cells and chemical hapten exposure. At the level of the study: Patch tests applied 0.01% DPC to the upper back and were scored after 6 days. Study conclusions and caveats: After DPC sensitization, TCRs above 1 in 1000 frequency showed no change.

The time point denotes: patch test 1, 2 weeks after DPC sensitization. The treatment was: therapeutic diphenylcyclopropenone sensitization with weekly scalp DPC. Patches went on only after blood had been drawn each time. TCRdb passed the RACE reads through MiXCR, listing each CDR3 protein once. The table lists some 91,000 distinct CDR3 sequences, 9.5% to 15% of them singletons. Sequenced material: whole blood, taken in connection with sensitization to the hapten diphenylcyclopropenone (DPC). The chain employs TRBV25-1 and TRBJ1-3; possible D gene TRBD1, 5 bases. The clonotype originates from a woman aged 40 to 50 with alopecia areata. Some clones in this sample may be carry-over from other donors' samples. The CDR3 nucleotides read TGTGCCAGCAGTGGGACGGGGCCTGGAAACACCATATATTTT. Translation: CASSGTGPGNTIYF.